The rows below give T cell receptor beta chains drawn from one sample of a study of blood T cell repertoires in COVID-19. The assay was immunoSEQ multiplex PCR, and TCRdb's table has in-frame clones only and misses some. The data show about 73,000 clones, roughly four fifths seen once. The sample taken for sequencing was peripheral blood. The receptor set was obtained from a man aged 70 or older with COVID-19, enrolled during active disease. CDR3s include the opening cysteine and the closing phenylalanine or tryptophan. The D gene is left open where the match is weak. Size tells how often a clone was seen (once, few, many) or the class of an expanded clone, and some rows leave it out.

V gene: TRBV28; J gene: TRBJ1-1; D gene: .; clone size: .; CDR3 length: 13; CDR3 DNA: TGTGCCAGCAGTGGCATGGACAGCACTGAAGCTTTCTTT; CDR3 protein: CASSGMDSTEAFF
V gene: TRBV27; J gene: TRBJ1-2; D gene: TRBD1; clone size: .; CDR3 length: 15; CDR3 DNA: TGTGCCAGCACCTCCGGGACAGCTGATAACTATGGCTACACCTTC; CDR3 protein: CASTSGTADNYGYTF
V gene: TRBV11-1; J gene: TRBJ2-7; D gene: .; clone size: few; CDR3 length: 11; CDR3 DNA: TGTGCCAGCAGCTCAATCTACGAGCAGTACTTC; CDR3 protein: CASSSIYEQYF
V gene: TRBV14; J gene: TRBJ2-7; D gene: .; clone size: .; CDR3 length: 15; CDR3 DNA: TGTGCCAGCAGCCAAGACAGGTTAAGCTCCTACGAGCAGTACTTC; CDR3 protein: CASSQDRLSSYEQYF
V gene: TRBV24-1; J gene: TRBJ1-5; D gene: TRBD1; clone size: .; CDR3 length: 15; CDR3 DNA: TGTGCCACCAGTGATAACAGGGGGGGGGATCAGCCCCAGCATTTT; CDR3 protein: CATSDNRGGDQPQHF
V gene: TRBV11-3; J gene: TRBJ2-7; D gene: .; clone size: .; CDR3 length: 14; CDR3 DNA: TGTGCCAGCAGCTTAGGGGGCAGTTCCTACGAGCAGTACTTC; CDR3 protein: CASSLGGSSYEQYF
V gene: TRBV28; J gene: TRBJ1-5; D gene: TRBD1; clone size: .; CDR3 length: 20; CDR3 DNA: TGTGCCAGCAGTTTCCGACCGGGACAGTCCCGAACTTATAGCAATCAGCCCCAGCATTTT; CDR3 protein: CASSFRPGQSRTYSNQPQHF
V gene: TRBV9; J gene: TRBJ2-7; D gene: TRBD2; clone size: .; CDR3 length: 12; CDR3 DNA: TGTGCCAGCGGGACTACCCCCTACGAGCAGTACTTC; CDR3 protein: CASGTTPYEQYF
V gene: TRBV29-1; J gene: TRBJ1-2; D gene: TRBD1; clone size: .; CDR3 length: 13; CDR3 DNA: TGCAGCGTTGGACAGGGGGCTGGGTATGGCTACACCTTC; CDR3 protein: CSVGQGAGYGYTF
V gene: TRBV11-2; J gene: TRBJ2-7; D gene: .; clone size: few; CDR3 length: 13; CDR3 DNA: TGTGCCAGCAGCTTAGGGAGCTCCTACGAGCAGTACTTC; CDR3 protein: CASSLGSSYEQYF
V gene: TRBV28; J gene: TRBJ1-5; D gene: .; clone size: .; CDR3 length: 14; CDR3 DNA: TGTGCCAGCAGTCAAACGGGGGGAAATCAGCCCCAGCATTTT; CDR3 protein: CASSQTGGNQPQHF
V gene: TRBV5-4; J gene: TRBJ1-3; D gene: TRBD1; clone size: once; CDR3 length: 16; CDR3 DNA: TGTGCCAGCAGCTTCGGGCAGGGGGCATCTGGAAACACCATATATTTT; CDR3 protein: CASSFGQGASGNTIYF
V gene: TRBV12-5; J gene: TRBJ2-1; D gene: .; clone size: .; CDR3 length: 12; CDR3 DNA: TGTGCTAGTGGTTTGGGAGTTTATGAGCAGTTCTTC; CDR3 protein: CASGLGVYEQFF
V gene: TRBV5-1; J gene: TRBJ1-2; D gene: TRBD1; clone size: once; CDR3 length: 15; CDR3 DNA: TGCGCCAGCAGCACCGGGACAGGGGGCGCGTATGGCTACACCTTC; CDR3 protein: CASSTGTGGAYGYTF
V gene: TRBV25-1; J gene: TRBJ1-5; D gene: TRBD1; clone size: .; CDR3 length: 16; CDR3 DNA: TGTGCCAGCAGTGCCGACTATGGGACAGGGGCTCAGCCCCAGCATTTT; CDR3 protein: CASSADYGTGAQPQHF
V gene: TRBV9; J gene: TRBJ1-6; D gene: TRBD1; clone size: few; CDR3 length: 15; CDR3 DNA: TGTGCCAGCAGCGTAGAGGGGGCCAGGGATTCACCCCTCCACTTT; CDR3 protein: CASSVEGARDSPLHF